Each of the 22 T cell receptor beta chains below was sequenced from the same sample in a study of vaccination and CD4 T cells after COVID-19. Treatment meaning: roughly 10-day PBMC culture with coronavirus spike peptide pools or control peptides (ViraFEST assay). These receptors lack a known antigen. At the Johns Hopkins FTIC core, DNA taken from cultured CD4+ T cells was sequenced by way of the Oncomine TCR Beta short-read assay. Each CDR3 protein gets one entry after TCRdb re-called the PCR reads with MiXCR. Of fewer than 15,000 distinct CDR3 sequences in the sample, 35% to 45% are singletons; the top ten hold 9.2%. The sequences come from CD4+ T cells from blood, cultured in vitro, collected after SARS-CoV-2 vaccination. These receptors were taken from a human donor who had recovered from COVID-19.

The genes are TRBV19 and TRBJ1-5; D unresolved. V lost 4 bases and J 3 bases, leaving 16 bases between the germline ends. CDR1 is LNHDA and CDR2 is SQIVND in the germline V gene (reference sequence). The CDR3 consists of 16 residues. DNA of the CDR3: TGTGCCAGTAGTAAGTCGACGGCGGCTCACAATCAGCCCCAGCATTTT. This sequence encodes CASSKSTAAHNQPQHF.

The chain is built from TRBV5-1 and TRBJ2-7; D assignment may be TRBD1 or TRBD2 (5 bases each). CDR1 and CDR2 (germline): SGHRS, YFSETQ. CDR3 length equals 15 residues. Trimming removed 2 bases from V and 3 bases from J, with 15 bases in between. CDR3 sequence reads: CASSFGGRAHYEQYF. The CDR3 region has the DNA TGCGCCAGCAGCTTTGGAGGCAGGGCCCACTACGAGCAGTACTTC.

The chain recombines TRBV20-1 with TRBJ1-1; D is uncertain. Germline assignment: CDR1 DFQATT and CDR2 SNEGSKA (reference sequence). The CDR3 length is 12 residues. Trimming cost V 2 bases and J 4 bases, with 8 bases left between them. The CDR3 loop is CSARLKVTEAFF. CDR3 bases: TGCAGTGCTAGATTAAAGGTCACTGAAGCTTTCTTT.

This clonotype was observed once. The genes are TRBV11-2 and TRBJ2-1; 8 positions agree with TRBD2. The junction had 5 bases not matched to a gene; V was cut back by 2 bases and J by 2 bases. Germline-derived CDR1 and CDR2 are SGHAT and FQNNGV. The CDR3 has 16 amino acids. The CDR3 loop reads CASSLSAGGPYNEQFF. CDR3 DNA: TGTGCCAGCAGCTTATCGGCGGGGGGTCCCTACAATGAGCAGTTCTTC. Using reference TRBV11-2 and TRBJ2-1 for the parts outside the CDR3, the full variable domain is EAGVAQSPRYKIIEKRQSVAFWCNPISGHATLYWYQQILGQGPKLLIQFQNNGVVDDSQLPKDRFSAERLKGVDSTLKIQPAKLEDSAVYLCASSLSAGGPYNEQFFGPGTRLTVL.

The genes are TRBV27 and TRBJ1-2; D remains unclear. The CDR3 totals 14 residues. The V and J ends lost 2 bases and 0 bases respectively, with 7 bases between them. CDR1 is MNHEY, CDR2 SMNVEV, per germline (reference sequence). CDR3 bases: TGTGCCAGCAGTTTAAACGGACCTAACTATGGCTACACCTTC. Amino acids: CASSLNGPNYGYTF.

The chain joins TRBV20-1 to TRBJ2-5; D possibly uses TRBD1 or TRBD2 (5 bases each). With 6 bases removed from V and 13 bases from J, the gap between germline ends came to 18 bases. Germline-derived CDR1 and CDR2 are DFQATT and SNEGSKA (reference sequence). The CDR3 sequence is 11 residues long. The CDR3 sequence: CSAKTGGGRYF. For the CDR3, the DNA is TGCAGTGCAAAGACCGGTGGGGGACGGTACTTC.

V usage is TRBV7-3 and J usage is TRBJ1-2, with D possibly matching TRBD1 (6 bases). The V end lost 2 bases, the J end lost 9 bases, and 22 bases lay between the germline ends. Germline V gene data show CDR1 as SGHTA and CDR2 as FQGTGA. This CDR3 region has 16 residues. The CDR3 loop is CASSLGQLGAGQSYTF. The CDR3, as DNA: TGTGCCAGCAGCTTAGGGCAATTGGGGGCAGGCCAGAGCTACACCTTC.

This rearrangement joins TRBV4-1 to TRBJ1-6; the D gene is possibly TRBD1 (5 bases). Germline values: CDR1 MGHRA, CDR2 YSYEKL. Trimming left V 4 bases short and J 10 bases short, with 14 bases between. The CDR3 runs 14 residues. The CDR3 DNA follows: TGCGCCAGCAGCCGTGAACCAGGGCGCTCACCCCTCCACTTT. Translation gives CASSREPGRSPLHF.

As DNA, the CDR3 is TGCAGCGTTAGCCCTCTGACTGACCAAGAGACCCAGTACTTC. It yields the protein CSVSPLTDQETQYF. V usage is TRBV29-1 and J usage is TRBJ2-5; D remains ambiguous. Per the germline V gene, CDR1 is SQVTM and CDR2 is ANQGSEA. Trimming took 5 bases from V and 0 from J, leaving 13 bases between them. CDR3 size: 14 residues.

There are a few counts of this clonotype. V gene TRBV20-1 combines with J gene TRBJ2-2; TRBD2 is a possible D gene (6 bases). Trimming removed 1 base from V and 4 bases from J, with 13 bases in between. Per the germline V gene, CDR1 is DFQATT and CDR2 is SNEGSKA (reference sequence). The CDR3 totals 15 residues. The CDR3 here is CSARVAEKATGELFF. DNA for the CDR3: TGCAGTGCTAGAGTAGCGGAAAAAGCCACCGGGGAGCTGTTTTTT.

This clonotype is labeled as medium-sized. The chain carries TRBV20-1 and TRBJ2-2, with 8 bases lining up with TRBD2. The V and J ends lost 1 base and 4 bases, in that order; junction bases with no gene match: 2. Germline V lookup: CDR1 DFQATT, CDR2 SNEGSKA (reference sequence). The CDR3 contains 14 residues. CDR3 region: CSARAGRGTGELFF. CDR3 DNA: TGCAGTGCTAGAGCCGGGAGGGGCACCGGGGAGCTGTTTTTT.

The chain recombines TRBV2 with TRBJ2-5; 8 positions match TRBD2. The CDR3 is made up of 15 amino acids. Germline loops: CDR1 SNHLY, CDR2 FYNNEI. The V and J ends lost 7 bases and 6 bases, in that order; junction bases with no gene match: 13. The CDR3 spells CASTGGLGEKKTQYF. Written as DNA, the CDR3 is TGTGCCAGCACCGGGGGACTAGGGGAGAAAAAGACCCAGTACTTC.

V gene TRBV25-1 combines with J gene TRBJ2-7; 8 nucleotides align to TRBD1. CDR1 is MGHDK, CDR2 SYGVNS, per germline. There are 13 residues in the CDR3. Trimming took 3 bases from V and 6 from J; bases not matched to a gene: 4. The CDR3 reads CASSDRGRSEQYF. The CDR3 DNA is TGTGCCAGCAGTGACAGGGGGCGAAGCGAGCAGTACTTC.

CDR3 DNA: TGTGCCAGCAGCCCCCGGGACAGGGGTTTCTACGAGCAGTACTTC. It specifies CASSPRDRGFYEQYF. The rearrangement links TRBV7-9 to TRBJ2-7; TRBD1 aligns across 10 bases. After removal of 5 bases from V and 3 bases from J, the junction contained 7 bases not matched to a gene. Looked up from germline, CDR1 is SEHNR and CDR2 is FQNEAQ (reference sequence). The CDR3 is 15 amino acids.

This clonotype was seen a few times. The V gene is TRBV6-2 or TRBV6-3, the J gene TRBJ1-5, with 10 positions matching TRBD1. V was clipped by 10 bases and J by 7 bases; unmatched bases: 4. Germline V CDR1 and CDR2: MNHEY, SVGEGT. The CDR3 is 12 amino acids. CDR3 amino acids: CAIWDRGQPQHF. CDR3 nucleotides: TGTGCCATCTGGGACAGGGGCCAGCCCCAGCATTTT.

The chain has TRBV2 and TRBJ1-1; unclear D gene. The germline V gene encodes CDR1 SNHLY and CDR2 FYNNEI. The CDR3 loop spans 15 amino acids. Trimming removed 2 bases at V and 1 base at J, with 11 bases between. Here the CDR3 DNA reads TGTGCCAGCAGTGAAAACGGCGCGCAGAACACTGAAGCTTTCTTT. It codes for CASSENGAQNTEAFF. The complete variable domain, with remaining parts taken from reference TRBV2 and TRBJ1-1, reads EPEVTQTPSHQVTQMGQEVILRCVPISNHLYFYWYRQILGQKVEFLVSFYNNEISEKSEIFDDQFSVERPDGSNFTLKIRSTKLEDSAMYFCASSENGAQNTEAFFGQGTRLTVV.

This sequence joins TRBV27 and TRBJ1-2; D gene unclear. The V and J ends lost 4 bases and 6 bases respectively, with 12 bases between them. The V gene's germline CDR1 is MNHEY and CDR2 SMNVEV (reference sequence). This CDR3 is 13 amino acids long. CDR3 sequence: CASSSNSLHGYTF. CDR3 in DNA: TGTGCCAGCAGTTCAAACAGCCTACATGGCTACACCTTC.

V usage is TRBV27 and J usage is TRBJ1-4; no clear D gene. Germline lookup yields CDR1 MNHEY and CDR2 SMNVEV (reference sequence). Trimming removed 6 bases from V and 8 bases from J, with 10 bases in between. The CDR3 is made up of 12 amino acids. CDR3 loop: CASRKAREKLFF. CDR3 DNA sequence: TGTGCCAGCAGGAAGGCGCGGGAAAAACTGTTTTTT. The full variable domain, with the rest looked up from reference TRBV27 and TRBJ1-4, is EAQVTQNPRYLITVTGKKLTVTCSQNMNHEYMSWYRQDPGLGLRQIYYSMNVEVTDKGDVPEGYKVSRKEKRNFPLILESPSPNQTSLYFCASRKAREKLFFGSGTQLSVL.

This clonotype was counted between two and nine times. The genes are TRBV10-1 and TRBJ2-1, with D perhaps matching TRBD1 or TRBD2 (5 bases each). Trimming pared 3 bases from V and 8 bases from J, leaving 20 bases between. The CDR3 is 16 residues long. The germline gives CDR1 WNHNN, CDR2 SYGVQD (reference sequence). The CDR3 region has the DNA TGCGCCAGCAGTGAAAGCGGCAGGGTGGGTAGTGATGAGCAGTTCTTC. Residues: CASSESGRVGSDEQFF.

This clonotype rates as medium-sized (0.01 to 0.1%). The V call is TRBV27, the J call TRBJ2-3; 12 bases are shared with TRBD2. The germline CDR1 and CDR2 sequences are MNHEY and SMNVEV (reference sequence). V lost 5 bases, J lost 6 bases, and 3 bases stayed unmatched. The CDR3 consists of 14 residues. CDR3 in DNA: TGTGCCAGCAGTCCCGGGACTAGCGGGGATACGCAGTATTTT. It encodes CASSPGTSGDTQYF.

V usage is TRBV6-1 and J usage is TRBJ1-6; D unresolved. V was trimmed by 10 bases and J by 5 bases, leaving 18 bases between them. Germline loops: CDR1 MNHNS, CDR2 SASEGT. The CDR3 consists of 15 residues. CDR3 sequence reads: CATNRAVLNNSPLHF. The CDR3 DNA reads as TGTGCCACCAATCGAGCAGTCTTAAATAATTCACCCCTCCACTTT.

The CDR3 region has the DNA TGTGCCACCAGTGATCCGACTAGCACGGACAATGAGCAGTTCTTC. As protein: CATSDPTSTDNEQFF. The rearrangement uses TRBV24-1 and TRBJ2-1, with TRBD2 matching 7 bases. The CDR3 totals 15 residues. The junction had 6 bases not matched to a gene; V was cut back by 3 bases and J by 5 bases. Germline assignment: CDR1 KGHDR and CDR2 SFDVKD.